This T cell receptor (beta chain) was found in a study of T-cell reconstitution after alpha-beta-depleted transplantation in children. Unique molecular identifiers tagged the TCRbeta library. TCRdb recomputed calls from the PCR reads with MiXCR, one row per CDR3 protein. The data contain roughly 500,000 distinct CDR3 sequences, around 19% of them singletons. This clonotype was counted between two and nine times. Trimming left V 4 bases short and J 5 bases short, with 9 bases between. This CDR3 spans 13 amino acids. CDR1 is SGHAT, CDR2 FQNNGV, per germline. This sequence joins TRBV11-2 and TRBJ2-1; D is unclear. This specimen was PBMCs from the stem cell graft donor, taken from the stem cell graft. The TCR comes from a human donor who donated a stem cell graft to a child with acute lymphoblastic leukemia. Written as DNA, the CDR3 is TGTGCCAGCAGCTGGGCCCCGGACAATGAGCAGTTCTTC. Encoded protein: CASSWAPDNEQFF.